These 31 T cell receptor beta chains were sequenced from one sample in a study of metastatic and nonmetastatic thyroid tumors. TCRdb re-called clones from the PCR reads using MiXCR. The table includes around 44,000 clones, around 28% detected once. No treatment had been given to any patient before thyroid surgery. The sample comprised blood. These receptors came from a male donor with papillary thyroid cancer or a benign thyroid nodule (not recorded which). Some clones in this sample may be carry-over from other donors' samples.

This clone was observed at least ten times. The genes are TRBV5-1 and TRBJ1-4; the D is unclear. V lost 4 bases, J lost 8 bases, and 12 bases lay in between. Germline V gene sequence: CDR1 SGHRS, CDR2 YFSETQ. The CDR3 covers 13 residues. In nucleotides, the CDR3 is TGCGCCAGCAGCCGGCTAATGGGGGAAAAACTGTTTTTT. This translates into CASSRLMGEKLFF.

This chain uses TRBV4-1 with TRBJ2-7; TRBD2 matches at 9 bases. The junction had 5 bases not matched to a gene; V was cut back by 4 bases and J by 4 bases. The V gene's germline CDR1 is MGHRA and CDR2 YSYEKL. This CDR3 is 14 amino acids long. CDR3 in DNA: TGCGCCAGCAGCCTACTAGCGGGCCCTTACGAGCAGTACTTC. Protein sequence: CASSLLAGPYEQYF.

By share, this clone counts as medium-sized. This chain connects TRBV11-2 to TRBJ2-7; D is perhaps TRBD1 (5 bases). Trimming stripped 2 bases from V and 2 bases from J, with 10 bases between. The CDR3 covers 14 residues. CDR1 and CDR2 from the germline V gene are SGHAT and FQNNGV. CDR3 loop: CASSLLRDTYEQYF. The CDR3 DNA sequence: TGTGCCAGCAGCTTACTCAGGGATACCTACGAGCAGTACTTC.

The chain combines TRBV25-1 with TRBJ2-1; perhaps TRBD2 as D (5 bases). Trimming removed 10 bases at V and 6 bases at J, with 10 bases between. Germline CDR1 and CDR2: MGHDK and SYGVNS. The CDR3 is 11 amino acids. The CDR3 nucleotides read TGTGCCACCGGGGTTTGCAATGAGCAGTTCTTC. This gives the protein CATGVCNEQFF.

This clone was observed at least ten times. The identical CDR3 is also encoded by other nucleotide sequences in the sample. The gene calls are TRBV4-1 and TRBJ2-3, with 7 bases aligning to TRBD2. After removal of 9 bases from V and 2 bases from J, the junction contained 8 bases not matched to a gene. The germline gives CDR1 MGHRA, CDR2 YSYEKL. This CDR3 spans 14 amino acids. CDR3 sequence: CASTRAGLTDTQYF. The CDR3 bases are TGCGCCAGTACCAGAGCGGGACTCACAGATACGCAGTATTTT.

This clone was counted between two and nine times. The chain joins TRBV28 to TRBJ1-2; the D is unclear. The CDR3 is made up of 15 amino acids. V gave up 2 bases and J gave up 2 bases, with 12 bases separating them. Per the germline V gene, CDR1 is MDHEN and CDR2 is SYDVKM. CDR3 residues: CASSLGPLGNYGYTF. CDR3 DNA: TGTGCCAGCAGTTTAGGGCCCCTCGGGAACTATGGCTACACCTTC.

This clone appeared many times. The J gene is TRBJ2-3, the V gene TRBV11-2; D is undetermined. This CDR3 has 13 residues. Germline CDR1 SGHAT, CDR2 FQNNGV. The V end was cut by 1 base, the J end by 6 bases, with 8 bases between. CDR3: CASSLGSYDTQYF. DNA for the CDR3: TGTGCCAGCAGCTTAGGGAGCTATGATACGCAGTATTTT.

The chain joins TRBV4-1 to TRBJ2-7; D may be TRBD1 (5 bases). This CDR3 is built from 15 residues. Per the germline V gene, CDR1 is MGHRA and CDR2 is YSYEKL. V lost 3 bases and J 4 bases, leaving 16 bases between the germline ends. The CDR3 here is CASSHRFGASYEQYF. DNA of the CDR3: TGCGCCAGCAGCCACCGCTTTGGGGCCTCGTACGAGCAGTACTTC.

This clone was seen ten or more times. The rearrangement joins TRBV6-1 to TRBJ1-2, with D maybe TRBD1 (5 bases). Germline V CDR1 and CDR2: MNHNS, SASEGT. V was pared by 7 bases and J by 8 bases, with 20 bases between. The CDR3 has 14 residues. The CDR3, as DNA: TGTGCCAGCAACAACCCCGGCAGGGAGGACGGCTACACCTTC. Translation: CASNNPGREDGYTF.

This clone was detected a few times. The chain carries TRBV12-3 or TRBV12-4 and TRBJ1-5; D not certain. This CDR3 comprises 13 residues. V was shortened by 1 base and J by 7 bases, with 8 bases between the two germline ends. CDR3 amino acids: CASSLGLKQPQHF. DNA of the CDR3: TGTGCCAGCAGTTTAGGGCTTAAGCAGCCCCAGCATTTT.

This clone was recorded at least ten times. The V and J genes are TRBV6-6 and TRBJ1-4, with a weak D call TRBD1 (5 bases). Germline lookup yields CDR1 MNHNY and CDR2 SVGAGI (reference sequence). The CDR3 runs to 17 residues. Trimming left V 2 bases short and J 0 bases short, with 13 bases between. CDR3 coding DNA: TGTGCCAGCAGTTACAATTGGGGACCTGCAACTAATGAAAAACTGTTTTTT. Amino acid sequence: CASSYNWGPATNEKLFF.

This clone was found many times. The rearrangement uses TRBV6-4 and TRBJ2-1; 10 bases line up with TRBD2. V shed 8 bases, J shed 6 bases, and the junction held 10 bases outside the gene matches. The CDR3 covers 15 residues. Germline V gives CDR1 MRHNA, CDR2 SNTAGT. The CDR3 DNA follows: TGTGCCAGCTCGTTCCGGGCTAGCGGGGGCAATGAGCAGTTCTTC. Translation gives CASSFRASGGNEQFF.

The table lists this clone with many counts. This chain links TRBV7-9 with TRBJ1-1, with 7 positions matching TRBD1. V trimming: 8 bases; J trimming: 5 bases; junction bases outside the gene matches: 14. This CDR3 has 15 amino acids. Per the germline V gene, CDR1 is SEHNR and CDR2 is FQNEAQ (reference sequence). The CDR3 region is CASAAIRQGGTEAFF. CDR3 sequence (DNA): TGTGCCAGCGCAGCAATTAGACAGGGAGGAACTGAAGCTTTCTTT. Based on the CDR3 plus reference TRBV7-9 and TRBJ1-1, the full variable domain is DTGVSQNPRHKITKRGQNVTFRCDPISEHNRLYWYRQTLGQGPEFLTYFQNEAQLEKSRLLSDRFSAERPKGSFSTLEIQRTEQGDSAMYLCASAAIRQGGTEAFFGQGTRLTVV.

This clone appeared a few times. The genes are TRBV2 and TRBJ1-2; weak D call: TRBD1 (6 bases). V gave up 10 bases and J gave up 4 bases, with 13 bases separating them. The CDR3 totals 12 residues. Looked up from germline, CDR1 is SNHLY and CDR2 is FYNNEI. The CDR3 region is CATSGDTYGYTF. The DNA for the CDR3 is TGTGCCACCTCTGGGGACACCTATGGCTACACCTTC.

This clone was recorded at least ten times. The rearrangement joins TRBV13 to TRBJ2-3, with a weak D call TRBD1 (6 bases). The V gene lost 5 bases and the J gene lost 6 bases, with 12 bases spanning the gap. The CDR3 has 13 residues. Germline assignment: CDR1 PRHDT and CDR2 FYEKMQ (reference sequence). The CDR3 nucleotides read TGTGCCAGCAGCCGAACAGGGTCCGATACGCAGTATTTT. Its translation is CASSRTGSDTQYF.

This clone was detected a few times. The chain couples TRBV6-5 to TRBJ1-1, with 7 bases fitting TRBD1. Losses at the gene ends were 0 bases for V and 6 bases for J; bases not matched to a gene: 1. Germline lookup yields CDR1 MNHEY and CDR2 SVGAGI. This CDR3 comprises 13 residues. This chain's CDR3 is CASSYSGGAEAFF. CDR3 coding DNA: TGTGCCAGCAGTTACTCAGGGGGCGCTGAAGCTTTCTTT.

The chain uses TRBV6-1 and TRBJ1-5; D ambiguous. The CDR3 consists of 15 residues. Germline CDR1 is MNHNS and CDR2 is SASEGT. V was pared by 5 bases and J by 6 bases, with 17 bases between. As DNA, the CDR3 is TGTGCCAGCAGTCTGGAAGGACGTTTAGGTCAGCCCCAGCATTTT. It encodes CASSLEGRLGQPQHF.

In its sample, this clone was seen many times. The chain couples TRBV30 to TRBJ1-5, with no clear D. The V gene's germline CDR1 is GTSNPN and CDR2 SVGIG (reference sequence). With 0 bases removed from V and 6 bases from J, the gap between germline ends came to 9 bases. The CDR3 is 13 residues long. The CDR3 here is CAWSVGPAQPQHF. The CDR3, as DNA: TGTGCCTGGAGTGTAGGGCCAGCTCAGCCCCAGCATTTT.

This chain links TRBV9 with TRBJ2-1; D gene ambiguous. Germline CDR1 reads SGDLS; CDR2 reads YYNGEE. The CDR3 has 15 residues. V was cut by 0 bases and J by 9 bases, with 16 bases left in between. CDR3 protein: CASSVDWGILSEQFF. The CDR3, as DNA: TGTGCCAGCAGCGTAGATTGGGGAATTTTGAGTGAGCAGTTCTTC.

In this sample, this clone turned up many times. Other nucleotide sequences from this sample produce the same CDR3. The CDR3, as DNA: TGTGCCAGCAGAACACAGGGGGTTGGTCTGGTGAGCAATCAGCCCCAGCATTTT. This gives the protein CASRTQGVGLVSNQPQHF. The V gene is TRBV28, the J gene TRBJ1-5; the match to TRBD1 covers 8 bases. CDR3 length: 18 amino acids. The V and J ends lost 6 bases and 1 base, in that order; junction bases with no gene match: 14. The V gene's germline CDR1 is MDHEN and CDR2 SYDVKM.

This clone was seen a single time. The gene calls are TRBV5-1 and TRBJ2-7; the D gene is possibly TRBD1 (5 bases). Trimming took off 3 bases at V and 1 base at J, with 8 bases between the two ends. CDR1 and CDR2 (germline): SGHRS, YFSETQ. The CDR3 totals 13 residues. The CDR3 loop reads CASSSDSSYEQYF. The CDR3 region has the DNA TGCGCCAGCAGCTCCGACAGTTCCTACGAGCAGTACTTC.

There are many counts of this clone. V gene TRBV20-1 combines with J gene TRBJ1-1; D perhaps matches TRBD1 (5 bases). The length of the CDR3 is 17 residues. Germline-derived CDR1 and CDR2 are DFQATT and SNEGSKA (reference sequence). Trimming stripped 6 bases from V and 3 bases from J, with 26 bases between. CDR3 bases: TGCAGTGCCCCCCCCACCCGGGACGTAGGAAGGGACACTGAAGCTTTCTTT. Its protein product is CSAPPTRDVGRDTEAFF.

This rearrangement joins TRBV7-3 to TRBJ2-5; the D gene could be TRBD1 or TRBD2 (5 bases each). There are 15 residues in the CDR3. CDR1 is SGHTA and CDR2 is FQGTGA in the germline V gene. V gave up 5 bases and J gave up 5 bases, with 18 bases separating them. CDR3 DNA: TGTGCCAGCAGCGCCGGGTGGGGGAAAGGGGAGACCCAGTACTTC. This encodes CASSAGWGKGETQYF.

The sample holds many counts of this clone. V gene TRBV6-4 combines with J gene TRBJ2-1, with a possible D match to TRBD2 (5 bases). Germline V gene sequence: CDR1 MRHNA, CDR2 SNTAGT. The V end was cut by 6 bases, the J end by 7 bases, with 13 bases between. CDR3 size: 13 residues. In DNA form, the CDR3 reads TGTGCCAGCAGACTAGGAGAAGGGAATGAGCAGTTCTTC. It translates to CASRLGEGNEQFF.

This clone came up many times. The J gene is TRBJ2-7, the V gene TRBV7-8, with 8 nucleotides matching TRBD2. The germline V gene encodes CDR1 SGHVS and CDR2 FQNEAQ. The CDR3 spans 16 residues. J gave up 5 bases and V 5 bases, and 14 bases lay outside the gene matches. As DNA, the CDR3 is TGTGCCAGCAGCCCCACTCCCGTTAGCGGGATCGACGAGCAGTACTTC. Translating gives CASSPTPVSGIDEQYF.

This clone was detected ten times or more. The V call is TRBV20-1, the J call TRBJ2-5, with D perhaps matching TRBD2 (6 bases). The CDR3 runs to 15 residues. Trimming left V 6 bases short and J 5 bases short, with 22 bases between. Germline CDR1 is DFQATT and CDR2 is SNEGSKA (reference sequence). CDR3 amino acids: CSAPRVDREPETQYF. The CDR3 region has the DNA TGCAGTGCCCCACGAGTTGACCGGGAGCCGGAGACCCAGTACTTC.

This clone was counted ten times or more. The rearrangement uses TRBV20-1 and TRBJ2-5, with D unclear. Germline CDR1 reads DFQATT; CDR2 reads SNEGSKA (reference sequence). The CDR3 runs 15 residues. Trimming cost V 4 bases and J 3 bases, with 18 bases left between them. The CDR3 loop reads CSATEIDHPKETQYF. The CDR3 DNA is TGCAGTGCTACGGAGATAGACCACCCCAAAGAGACCCAGTACTTC.

The CDR3 nucleotides read TGTGCCAGCAGCCGGGACGGGTTGGTCTATGGCTACACCTTC. It encodes CASSRDGLVYGYTF. The rearrangement uses TRBV7-9 and TRBJ1-2; a weak D match, TRBD1 (5 bases). The CDR3 has 14 residues. CDR1 is SEHNR and CDR2 is FQNEAQ in the germline V gene (reference sequence). V was clipped by 5 bases and J by 4 bases, with 14 bases between them.

A remark on this clone: One end of the junction does not line up with germline, which may come from a read error. V and J are TRBV19 and TRBJ1-2, with D possibly matching TRBD1 (6 bases). CDR1 and CDR2 from the germline V gene are LNHDA and SQIVND (reference sequence). The CDR3 spans 12 residues. This CDR3 is CAIQGFSYCYTF. The CDR3 coding sequence is TGTGCCATCCAGGGGTTCTCCTATTGCTACACCTTC. Variable domain in full (rest from reference TRBV19 and TRBJ1-2): DGGITQSPKYLFRKEGQNVTLSCEQNLNHDAMYWYRQDPGQGLRLIYYSQIVNDFQKGDIAEGYSVSREKKESFPLTVTSAQKNPTAFYLCAIQGFSYCYTFGSGTRLTVV.

This clone was seen at least ten times. This chain joins TRBV6-1 and TRBJ2-7, with 8 positions matching TRBD2. The junction had 11 bases not matched to a gene; V was cut back by 6 bases and J by 4 bases. Germline-derived CDR1 and CDR2 are MNHNS and SASEGT. The CDR3 is 15 amino acids. The DNA for the CDR3 is TGTGCCAGCAGCCCCGAGCGGGAGAGAGGTTACGAGCAGTACTTC. Translated: CASSPERERGYEQYF.

The sample holds many counts of this clone. The chain is built from TRBV7-9 and TRBJ2-7; TRBD2 matches 11 bases. V was clipped by 4 bases and J by 5 bases; unmatched bases: 7. The CDR3 totals 15 residues. Germline CDR1 is SEHNR and CDR2 is FQNEAQ (reference sequence). This CDR3 is CASSSRLAGWDEQYF. The CDR3, as DNA: TGTGCCAGCAGCTCTAGACTAGCGGGATGGGACGAGCAGTACTTC. The full variable domain, with the rest looked up from reference TRBV7-9 and TRBJ2-7, is DTGVSQNPRHKITKRGQNVTFRCDPISEHNRLYWYRQTLGQGPEFLTYFQNEAQLEKSRLLSDRFSAERPKGSFSTLEIQRTEQGDSAMYLCASSSRLAGWDEQYFGPGTRLTVT.